The TCR beta chain under discussion was sequenced for a study of ipilimumab plus nivolumab after autologous stem cell transplantation. The study's findings and limits: The authors say TCR, Treg and microbiome findings warrant further study.

This table comes from immunoSEQ multiplex PCR, and its TCRdb copy is limited to in-frame clones, with some not included. The table lists 15,000 or so clones, about 81% of them singletons. By proportion, this clone is medium-sized. What it binds is not known. The J segment lost 3 bases and the V segment lost 5 bases, leaving 12 bases of the junction unmatched. The germline CDR1 and CDR2 sequences are LGHNA and YNFKEQ. The CDR3 sequence is 16 residues long. Starting 14 to 28 days after autologous transplant, ipilimumab 1 mg/kg was given. Patients received nivolumab 3 mg/kg at weeks 1, 4, 7, 10, then fortnightly to week 26.

The sequence was collected from a male donor with diffuse large B-cell lymphoma. The V gene is TRBV4-2, the J gene TRBJ1-2; 7 bases map to TRBD1. The source material was PBMCs, sampled in a trial of ipilimumab plus nivolumab as post-transplant consolidation. For the CDR3, the DNA is TGTGCCAGCAGCGTAGACAGGGCGGGGATGGACTATGGCTACACCTTC. It specifies CASSVDRAGMDYGYTF.